Described below is a single T cell receptor (beta chain) sequence and its context. Its antigen is unidentified. These data originate in a study of OX40 agonist ivuxolimab in advanced cancers. Study-wide background: Three patients had partial responses: one hepatocellular carcinoma, two cutaneous melanoma.

Regarding the study as a whole: Averaged across samples, CD8+ T cells carried more expanded clones than CD4+ did. CD4+ and CD8+ blood T cells expanded clonally by week 6 at 0.1 to 3.0 mg/kg.

Generated by immunoSEQ multiplex PCR, the TCRdb table keeps only in-frame clones and is missing some. The repertoire includes about 50,000 clones, around 83% of them detected once, and around 0.65% sits in the top ten. From germline, CDR1 is SEHNR and CDR2 FQNEAQ (reference sequence). V lost 4 bases and J lost 7, with 5 bases in between. The CDR3 spans 12 residues. At baseline, cycle 4 day 1, and cycle 7 day 1, blood was sampled. This sequence joins TRBV7-9 and TRBJ1-6; no definite D call. The receptor comes from an adult with an advanced solid tumor such as melanoma, head and neck, liver or kidney cancer. The sequenced sample was CD4+ or CD8+ T cells sorted from blood, obtained in a trial of the OX40 agonist ivuxolimab. The CDR3 protein is CASSSANSPLHF. CDR3 coding DNA: TGTGCCAGCAGCTCCGCGAATTCACCCCTCCACTTT.